This paragraph reports one TCR beta chain. The target antigen is unknown. Researchers ran the PCR with 60 Vbeta and 13 Jbeta primers. Some clones are missing from TCRdb's copy, which holds only in-frame ones; the method was immunoSEQ multiplex PCR. The repertoire holds about 190,000 clones, approximately 78% seen once, with roughly 0.73% in the top ten. V trimming: 1 base; J trimming: 6 bases; junction bases outside the gene matches: 6. Germline-derived CDR1 and CDR2 are SGHVS and FNYEAQ. This CDR3 spans 14 amino acids. The data are from a study of cytomegalovirus exposure and HLA in healthy donors. Overall study findings and caveats: A link between a missense DCLRE1C variant and TCR beta V- and J-gene trimming emerged from a later analysis.

The chain has TRBV7-6 and TRBJ2-7; TRBD2 aligns across 7 bases. Specimen: PBMCs. This sequence was found in a woman aged 18-29 years in good health and CMV-seronegative. The CDR3 sequence: CASSLGEGIGEQYF. CDR3 DNA: TGTGCCAGCAGCTTAGGGGAGGGGATAGGCGAGCAGTACTTC.